This TCR beta chain is drawn from a study of PD-L1 blockade in urothelial cancer. The wider study: At 6 weeks and at 3 weeks (second dose) after treatment start, blood was analyzed. Study results and limitations: Durable-benefit patients had greater expansion of tumor-associated blood clones at 3 weeks.

J lost 0 bases, V lost 4 bases, and 8 bases had no gene match. The CDR3 extends over 18 amino acids. CDR1 is SGHRS, CDR2 YFSETQ, per germline. As for this clone: The antigen remains undetermined.

TCRdb's copy holds only in-frame clones and misses some; the assay was immunoSEQ multiplex PCR. The table includes about 41,000 clones, about four fifths detected once. This chain links TRBV5-1 with TRBJ2-7; 15 nucleotides agree with TRBD2. The receptor's source is a man between 60 and 70 years old with urothelial cancer. The material was PBMCs, obtained around atezolizumab (anti-PD-L1) treatment. The CDR3: CASSLRTSGGEFSYEQYF. CDR3 nucleotides: TGCGCCAGCAGCCTCCGGACTAGCGGGGGGGAATTCTCCTACGAGCAGTACTTC.